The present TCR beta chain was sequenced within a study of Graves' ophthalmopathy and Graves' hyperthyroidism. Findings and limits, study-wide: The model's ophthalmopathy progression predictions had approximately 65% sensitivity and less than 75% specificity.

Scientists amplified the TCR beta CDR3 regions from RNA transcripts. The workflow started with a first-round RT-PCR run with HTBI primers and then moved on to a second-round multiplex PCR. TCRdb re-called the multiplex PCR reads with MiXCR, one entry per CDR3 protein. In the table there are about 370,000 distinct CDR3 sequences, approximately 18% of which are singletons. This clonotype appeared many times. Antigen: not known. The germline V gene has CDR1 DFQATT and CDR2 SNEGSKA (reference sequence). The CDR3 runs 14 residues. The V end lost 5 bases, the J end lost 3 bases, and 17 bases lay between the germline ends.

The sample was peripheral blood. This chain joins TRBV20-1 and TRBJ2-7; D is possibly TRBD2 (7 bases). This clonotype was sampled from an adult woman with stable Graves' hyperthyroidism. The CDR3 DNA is TGCAGTGCTCCCAAGGGGGGGGTAGGCTACGAGCAGTACTTC. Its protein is CSAPKGGVGYEQYF.